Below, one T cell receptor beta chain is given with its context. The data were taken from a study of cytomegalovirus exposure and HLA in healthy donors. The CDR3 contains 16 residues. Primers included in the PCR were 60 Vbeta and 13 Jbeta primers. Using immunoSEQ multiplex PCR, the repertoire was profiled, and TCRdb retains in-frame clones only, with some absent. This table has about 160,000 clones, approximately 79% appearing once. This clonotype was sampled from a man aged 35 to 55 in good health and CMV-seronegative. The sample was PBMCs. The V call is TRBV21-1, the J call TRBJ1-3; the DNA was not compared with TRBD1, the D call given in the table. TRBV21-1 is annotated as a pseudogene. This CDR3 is CASTGDTYHSGNTIYF. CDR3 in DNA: TGTGCCAGCACCGGGGACACTTATCACTCTGGAAACACCATATATTTT.